The clone carrying this T cell receptor (beta chain) was observed a single time. As to treatment: randomized to nivolumab then ipilimumab (arm A) or the reverse (arm B). DNA-damaging chemotherapy had not been given to any patient beforehand. Sorted cells were live CD3+CD8+, lacking CD19 and CD56, from PBMCs. This sample was taken from a study of sequential checkpoint blockade in melanoma. For the study at large: Randomization was 1:1 between first-line nivolumab→ipilimumab and ipilimumab→nivolumab. Maintenance nivolumab came after either treatment sequence.

Sequenced by immunoSEQ multiplex PCR; TCRdb stores in-frame clones only, minus some. The table lists about 14,000 clones, under 65% of them singletons, with around 16% in the top ten. The germline V gene has CDR1 SGHVS and CDR2 FNYEAQ. V was pared by 5 bases and J by 4 bases, with 7 bases of the junction left unmatched. The CDR3 is 14 amino acids. Sequenced here: CD8+ T cells sorted from blood (inferred from file names), sampled from a patient given nivolumab and ipilimumab in sequence. The gene calls are TRBV7-6 and TRBJ1-2; 7 positions match TRBD1. The receptor's source is a human donor with melanoma. CDR3 amino acids: CASSQTGYGYGYTF. CDR3 DNA sequence: TGTGCCAGCAGCCAGACAGGGTACGGCTATGGCTACACCTTC.